Here is one T cell receptor (beta chain) with its context. The entry originates in a study of human T cells and chemical hapten exposure. Looking at the study overall: There were per-sample TCR yield variations, arising mainly from small pooled library volume differences.

This CDR3 is 14 amino acids long. Trimming took off 1 base at V and 2 bases at J, with 9 bases between the two ends. In germline, CDR1 is SGDLS, CDR2 YYNGEE. TCRdb reprocessed the RACE reads via MiXCR and lists one record per CDR3 protein. Of more than 75,000 distinct CDR3 sequences in the sample, about 8.9% were seen once. Time point specified: pre-sensitization, week 0. The treatment denotes: therapeutic diphenylcyclopropenone sensitization with weekly scalp DPC. The starting material was whole blood, obtained in connection with sensitization to the hapten diphenylcyclopropenone (DPC). This TCR was sampled from a woman aged 40 to 49 with alopecia areata. Some clones in this sample may be carry-over from other donors' samples. The J gene is TRBJ2-5, the V gene TRBV9, with D possibly TRBD2 on 5 matching bases. The CDR3: CASSVYERQETQYF. The CDR3 DNA reads as TGTGCCAGCAGCGTATATGAGCGGCAAGAGACCCAGTACTTC.